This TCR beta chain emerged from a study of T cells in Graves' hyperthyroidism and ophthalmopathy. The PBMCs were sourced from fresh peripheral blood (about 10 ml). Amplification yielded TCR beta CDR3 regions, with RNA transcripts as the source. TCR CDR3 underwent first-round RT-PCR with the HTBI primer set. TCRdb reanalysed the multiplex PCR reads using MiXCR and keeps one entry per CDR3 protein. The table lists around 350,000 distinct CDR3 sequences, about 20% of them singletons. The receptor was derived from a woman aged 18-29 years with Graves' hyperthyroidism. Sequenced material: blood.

The CDR3 DNA follows: TGCAGTGCTCGAAGGGCGGTGAACACTGAAGCTTTCTTT. Amino acid sequence: CSARRAVNTEAFF. The gene calls are TRBV20-1 and TRBJ1-1; D is ambiguous. Germline CDR1 reads DFQATT; CDR2 reads SNEGSKA (reference sequence). Trimming took 5 bases from V and 0 from J, leaving 10 bases between them. This CDR3 region has 13 residues.